Below, one T cell receptor beta chain is given with its context. Per germline, CDR1 MDHEN and CDR2 SYDVKM. CDR3 length: 12 residues. The V end was cut by 3 bases, the J end by 2 bases, with 4 bases between. This specimen comes from a study of control samples from healthy donors and cancer patients. Sequencing was performed with immunoSEQ multiplex PCR; in TCRdb, only in-frame clones are kept and a portion is missing. Found here are 150,000 to 200,000 clones, 85% to 95% of them singletons; the top ten hold around 8%. Material: blood. The genes are TRBV28 and TRBJ2-5; D not resolved. This sequence was found in a woman between 35 and 50 years old in good health. CDR3 residues: CASSLTQETQYF. DNA of the CDR3: TGTGCCAGCAGTTTGACACAAGAGACCCAGTACTTC.